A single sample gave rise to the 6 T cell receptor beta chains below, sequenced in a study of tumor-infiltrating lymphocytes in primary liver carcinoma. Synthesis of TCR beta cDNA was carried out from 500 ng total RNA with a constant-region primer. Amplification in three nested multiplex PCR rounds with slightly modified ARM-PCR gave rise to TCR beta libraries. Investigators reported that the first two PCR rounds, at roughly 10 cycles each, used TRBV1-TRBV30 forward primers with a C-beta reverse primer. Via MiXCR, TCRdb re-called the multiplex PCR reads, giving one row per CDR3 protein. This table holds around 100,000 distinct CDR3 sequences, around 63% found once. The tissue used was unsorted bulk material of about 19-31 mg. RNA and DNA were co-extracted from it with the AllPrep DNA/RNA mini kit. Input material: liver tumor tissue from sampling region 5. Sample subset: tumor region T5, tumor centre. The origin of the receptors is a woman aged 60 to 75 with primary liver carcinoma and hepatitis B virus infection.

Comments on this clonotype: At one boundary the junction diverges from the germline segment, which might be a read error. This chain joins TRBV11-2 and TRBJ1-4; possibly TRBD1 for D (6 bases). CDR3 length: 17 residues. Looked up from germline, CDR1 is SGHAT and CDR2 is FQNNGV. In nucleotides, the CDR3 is TGTCCCAGCAGCTTAGAACGAACAGGGCAAACTGATGAAAAACTGTTTTTT. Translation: CPSSLERTGQTDEKLFF.

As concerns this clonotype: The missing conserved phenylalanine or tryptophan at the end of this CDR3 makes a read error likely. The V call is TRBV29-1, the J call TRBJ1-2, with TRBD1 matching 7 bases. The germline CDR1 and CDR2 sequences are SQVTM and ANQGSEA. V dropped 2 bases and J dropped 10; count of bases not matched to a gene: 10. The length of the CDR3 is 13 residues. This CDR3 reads CSVERGGERAYTY. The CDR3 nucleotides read TGCAGCGTTGAAAGAGGGGGCGAAAGAGCCTACACCTAC.

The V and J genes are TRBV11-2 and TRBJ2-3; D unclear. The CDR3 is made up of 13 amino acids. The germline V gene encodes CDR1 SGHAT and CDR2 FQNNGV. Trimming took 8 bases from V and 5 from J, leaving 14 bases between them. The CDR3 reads CASDIDRGDTQYF. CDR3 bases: TGTGCCAGCGACATAGATCGAGGAGATACGCAGTATTTT.

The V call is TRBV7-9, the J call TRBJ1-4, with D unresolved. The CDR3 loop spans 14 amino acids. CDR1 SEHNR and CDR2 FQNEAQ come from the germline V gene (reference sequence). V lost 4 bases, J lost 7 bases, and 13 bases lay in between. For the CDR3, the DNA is TGTGCCAGCAGCTCCCCCCATCTGGGTGAAAAACTGTTTTTT. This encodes CASSSPHLGEKLFF.

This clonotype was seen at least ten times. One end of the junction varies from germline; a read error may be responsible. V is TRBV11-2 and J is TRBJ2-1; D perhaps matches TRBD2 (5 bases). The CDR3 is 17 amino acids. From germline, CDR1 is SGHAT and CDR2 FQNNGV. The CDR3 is CASSLDEVGAVYNGQFF. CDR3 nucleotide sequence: TGTGCCAGCAGCTTAGATGAGGTGGGAGCGGTGTACAATGGGCAGTTCTTC.

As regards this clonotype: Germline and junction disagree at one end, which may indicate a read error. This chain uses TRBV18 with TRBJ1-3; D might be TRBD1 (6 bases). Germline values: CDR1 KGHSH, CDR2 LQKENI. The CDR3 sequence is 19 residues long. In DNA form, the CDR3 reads TGTGCCAGCTCACCGATGGCTACCGGGGGGCTCAGCTCTGGAAACACCGTATATTTT. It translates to CASSPMATGGLSSGNTVYF.